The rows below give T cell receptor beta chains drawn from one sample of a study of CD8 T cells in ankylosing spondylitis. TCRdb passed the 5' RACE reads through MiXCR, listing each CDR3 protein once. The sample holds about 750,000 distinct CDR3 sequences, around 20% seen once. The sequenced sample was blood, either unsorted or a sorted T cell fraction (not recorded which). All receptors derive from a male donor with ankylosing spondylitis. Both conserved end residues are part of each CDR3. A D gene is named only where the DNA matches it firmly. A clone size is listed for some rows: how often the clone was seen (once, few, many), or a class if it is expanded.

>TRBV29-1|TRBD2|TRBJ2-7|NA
CSATLAGGYEQYF
TGCAGCGCTACCCTAGCGGGAGGCTACGAGCAGTACTTC
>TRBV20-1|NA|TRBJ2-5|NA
CSARTAGKQETQYF
TGCAGTGCTAGAACGGCAGGGAAACAAGAGACCCAGTACTTC
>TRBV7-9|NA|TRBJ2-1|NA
CASRERESGQFF
TGTGCCAGCAGGGAGAGGGAGTCGGGGCAGTTCTTC
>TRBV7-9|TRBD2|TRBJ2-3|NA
CASRGGSGPDTQYF
TGTGCCAGCAGGGGCGGGAGCGGCCCAGATACGCAGTATTTT
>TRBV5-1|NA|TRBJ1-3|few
CASSLYPAGTGNTIYF
TGCGCCAGCAGCTTGTACCCCGCGGGTACGGGAAACACCATATATTTT
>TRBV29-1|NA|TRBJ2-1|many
CSVATSYEQFF
TGCAGCGTCGCTACTAGTTATGAGCAGTTCTTC
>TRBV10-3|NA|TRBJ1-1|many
CAISESAGAGAEAFF
TGTGCCATCAGTGAGTCCGCAGGGGCCGGGGCTGAAGCTTTCTTT
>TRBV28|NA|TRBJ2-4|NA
CASSGSAAAQKNIQYF
TGTGCCAGCAGTGGGTCAGCAGCAGCCCAAAAAAACATTCAGTACTTC
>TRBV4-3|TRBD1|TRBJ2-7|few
CASSQDRDRQYEQYF
TGCGCCAGCAGCCAGGACCGGGACAGACAATACGAGCAGTACTTC
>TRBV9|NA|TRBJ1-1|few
CASSVGGGGEAFF
TGTGCCAGCAGCGTAGGGGGCGGAGGTGAAGCTTTCTTT
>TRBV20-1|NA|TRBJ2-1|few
CSAPGSSYNEQFF
TGCAGTGCCCCGGGGAGCTCCTACAATGAGCAGTTCTTC
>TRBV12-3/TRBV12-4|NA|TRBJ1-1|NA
CASSFGRRNTEAFF
TGTGCCAGCAGTTTCGGCCGGAGGAACACTGAAGCTTTCTTT
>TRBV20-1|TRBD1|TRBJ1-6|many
CSARKTGAADSPLHF
TGCAGTGCTAGAAAAACAGGGGCAGCAGATTCACCCCTCCACTTT
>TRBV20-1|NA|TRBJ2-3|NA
CSAGRRATQYF
TGCAGTGCCGGACGGCGGGCTACGCAGTATTTT
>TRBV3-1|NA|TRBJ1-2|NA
CASEGQNYGYTF
TGTGCCAGCGAGGGGCAGAACTATGGCTACACCTTC
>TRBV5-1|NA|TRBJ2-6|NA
CASSLAYQTGANVLTF
TGCGCCAGCAGCTTGGCTTACCAGACAGGGGCCAACGTCCTGACTTTC
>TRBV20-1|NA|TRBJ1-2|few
CSANLRADYGYTF
TGCAGTGCTAACCTGAGGGCTGACTATGGCTACACCTTC
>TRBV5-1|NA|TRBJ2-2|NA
CASSLVQILVNTGELFF
TGCGCCAGCAGCTTGGTACAAATATTAGTGAACACCGGGGAGCTGTTTTTT
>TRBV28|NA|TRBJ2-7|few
CASSLWHRVIYEQYF
TGTGCCAGCAGTTTGTGGCACAGGGTAATTTACGAGCAGTACTTC
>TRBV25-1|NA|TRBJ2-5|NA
CASSEPKGTETQYF
TGTGCCAGCAGTGAACCGAAGGGGACGGAGACCCAGTACTTC
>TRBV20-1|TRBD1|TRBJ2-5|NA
CSATGTVQETQYF
TGCAGTGCAACAGGGACAGTCCAAGAGACCCAGTACTTC
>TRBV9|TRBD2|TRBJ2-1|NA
CASSDPLAGGYNEQFF
TGTGCCAGCAGCGATCCCCTAGCGGGAGGGTACAATGAGCAGTTCTTC
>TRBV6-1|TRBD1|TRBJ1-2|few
CASSEAGGYGYTF
TGTGCCAGCAGTGAGGCAGGGGGCTATGGCTACACCTTC
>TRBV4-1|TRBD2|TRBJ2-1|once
CASSQDPPSGRVGQFF
TGCGCCAGCAGCCAAGACCCGCCTAGCGGGAGAGTTGGGCAGTTCTTC
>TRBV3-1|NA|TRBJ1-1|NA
CASSQARTEAFF
TGTGCCAGCAGCCAAGCGCGCACTGAAGCTTTCTTT
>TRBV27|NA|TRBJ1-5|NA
CATATGGNQPQHF
TGTGCCACAGCTACCGGAGGCAATCAGCCCCAGCATTTT
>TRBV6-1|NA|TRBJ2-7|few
CASSAYRAASDEQYF
TGTGCCAGCAGTGCCTACAGGGCCGCTAGCGACGAGCAGTACTTC